Below, 13 T cell receptor beta chains from the same sample are listed, as sequenced in a study of blood T cell repertoires in COVID-19. Produced via immunoSEQ multiplex PCR; TCRdb's table is partial and in-frame only. There are about 220,000 clones in the sample; 82% occur only once, and 3% to 4% lies in the top ten. The sample consisted of peripheral blood. The source is a woman older than 75 with acute or convalescent COVID-19.

V is TRBV7-9 and J is TRBJ1-2; D is undetermined. V dropped 3 bases and J dropped 5 bases, with 10 bases sitting between them. CDR3 length: 13 amino acids. In germline, CDR1 is SEHNR, CDR2 FQNEAQ (reference sequence). The CDR3 region is CASSLDLRYGYTF. The CDR3, as DNA: TGTGCCAGCAGCTTGGACTTACGATATGGCTACACCTTC.

This clone was detected only a few times. The V and J genes are TRBV27 and TRBJ1-2; D call uncertain. V lost 5 bases and J lost 4, with 20 bases in between. The CDR3 length is 16 residues. Germline loops: CDR1 MNHEY, CDR2 SMNVEV (reference sequence). The CDR3 nucleotides are TGTGCCAGCAGTGAGTCTCGGCCCCCCGACTTCTATGGCTACACCTTC. Its protein is CASSESRPPDFYGYTF.

J is TRBJ2-3 and V is TRBV7-3, with TRBD1 matching 8 bases. The trim removed 5 bases at V and 2 bases at J, leaving 3 bases unmatched. Germline V lookup: CDR1 SGHTA, CDR2 FQGTGA. This CDR3 has 14 residues. The CDR3: CASSEDRATDTQYF. The CDR3 nucleotides are TGTGCCAGCAGCGAGGACAGGGCCACAGATACGCAGTATTTT.

The V call is TRBV19, the J call TRBJ1-5; 9 nucleotides line up with TRBD1. Losses at the gene ends were 0 bases for V and 0 bases for J; bases not matched to a gene: 3. This CDR3 contains 17 residues. The V gene's germline CDR1 is LNHDA and CDR2 SQIVND (reference sequence). The CDR3 DNA follows: TGTGCCAGTAGTATAGATCAACAGGGGGCTAGCAATCAGCCCCAGCATTTT. This codes for CASSIDQQGASNQPQHF.

By its share, this clone is medium-sized. The chain employs TRBV2 and TRBJ1-4; unclear D gene. CDR3 length: 14 residues. The germline V gene has CDR1 SNHLY and CDR2 FYNNEI. V lost 5 bases and J lost 3, with 10 bases in between. This CDR3 is CASSRPGPNEKLFF. The CDR3, as DNA: TGTGCCAGCAGTCGTCCAGGCCCTAATGAAAAACTGTTTTTT.

The sample holds many counts of this clone. The chain has TRBV4-1 and TRBJ1-2; 7 nucleotides line up with TRBD1. Trimming removed 0 bases from V and 2 bases from J; junction bases left unmatched: 3. This CDR3 contains 15 residues. CDR1 MGHRA and CDR2 YSYEKL come from the germline V gene. Here the CDR3 reads CASSQDQTGNYGYTF. DNA of the CDR3: TGCGCCAGCAGCCAAGATCAGACAGGGAACTATGGCTACACCTTC.

The chain is built from TRBV12-3 or TRBV12-4 and TRBJ1-2; D gene ambiguous. Trimming pared 6 bases from V and 6 bases from J, leaving 14 bases between. There are 13 residues in the CDR3. This CDR3 is CASSQTGFDGYTF. CDR3 DNA: TGTGCCAGCAGCCAGACGGGGTTCGATGGCTACACCTTC.

This clone was picked up a small number of times. The chain joins TRBV27 to TRBJ1-2; TRBD1 might be the D (5 bases). V was clipped by 11 bases and J by 0 bases, with 13 bases between them. Germline V gene data show CDR1 as MNHEY and CDR2 as SMNVEV (reference sequence). This CDR3 contains 13 residues. CDR3 nucleotide sequence: TGTGCCGCTGCGGGACCACCTAACTATGGCTACACCTTC. Its translation: CAAAGPPNYGYTF.

This chain joins TRBV10-3 and TRBJ1-1; tentatively, D is TRBD1 (6 bases). Germline V gives CDR1 ENHRY, CDR2 SYGVKD. The CDR3 loop spans 15 amino acids. With 3 bases removed from V and 3 bases from J, the gap between germline ends came to 14 bases. This chain's CDR3 is CAISEYTGRDTEAFF. As DNA, the CDR3 is TGTGCCATCAGTGAATATACAGGGAGGGACACTGAAGCTTTCTTT.

J is TRBJ2-1 and V is TRBV27; D perhaps matches TRBD2 (5 bases). Trimming cost V 4 bases and J 7 bases, with 14 bases left between them. This CDR3 spans 14 amino acids. The germline V gene encodes CDR1 MNHEY and CDR2 SMNVEV (reference sequence). The CDR3 is CASSSGLRTNEQFF. In DNA, the CDR3 is TGTGCCAGCAGTTCCGGACTCAGAACGAATGAGCAGTTCTTC.

The chain carries TRBV5-4 and TRBJ2-1, with 11 bases fitting TRBD2. V dropped 4 bases and J dropped 6; count of bases not matched to a gene: 6. Germline V gives CDR1 SGHNT, CDR2 YYREEE (reference sequence). The CDR3 covers 15 residues. CDR3 DNA: TGTGCCAGCAGCCTTGGGACTAGCGGACCCAATGAGCAGTTCTTC. This encodes CASSLGTSGPNEQFF.

V gene TRBV28 combines with J gene TRBJ1-6; D gene ambiguous. Germline V gene lookup returns CDR1 MDHEN and CDR2 SYDVKM. The length of the CDR3 is 16 residues. V was shortened by 1 base and J by 10 bases, with 17 bases between the two germline ends. This CDR3 reads CASSLYAGRGQSPLHF. Written as DNA, the CDR3 is TGTGCCAGCAGTTTATACGCCGGAAGAGGCCAATCACCCCTCCACTTT.

The chain couples TRBV18 to TRBJ2-4, with D perhaps matching TRBD2 (6 bases). From germline, CDR1 is KGHSH and CDR2 LQKENI. The CDR3 is 16 residues long. Trimming stripped 2 bases from V and 6 bases from J, with 17 bases between. This CDR3 reads CASSPSAGQGINIQYF. CDR3 DNA sequence: TGTGCCAGCTCACCATCCGCGGGGCAGGGAATAAACATTCAGTACTTC.